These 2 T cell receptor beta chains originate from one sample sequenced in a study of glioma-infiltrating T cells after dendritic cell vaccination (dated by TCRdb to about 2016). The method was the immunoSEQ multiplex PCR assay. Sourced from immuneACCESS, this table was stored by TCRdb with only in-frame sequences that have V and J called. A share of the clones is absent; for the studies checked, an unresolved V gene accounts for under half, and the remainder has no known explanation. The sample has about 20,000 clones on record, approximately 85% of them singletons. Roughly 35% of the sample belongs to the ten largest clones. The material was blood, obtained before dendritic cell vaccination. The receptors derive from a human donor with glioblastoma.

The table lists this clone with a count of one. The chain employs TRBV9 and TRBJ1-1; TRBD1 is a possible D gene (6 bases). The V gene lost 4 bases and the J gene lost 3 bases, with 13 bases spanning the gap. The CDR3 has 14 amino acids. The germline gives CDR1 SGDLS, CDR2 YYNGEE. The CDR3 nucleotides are TGTGCCAGCAGCCGCACACAGGGCCACACTGAAGCTTTCTTT. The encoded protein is CASSRTQGHTEAFF.

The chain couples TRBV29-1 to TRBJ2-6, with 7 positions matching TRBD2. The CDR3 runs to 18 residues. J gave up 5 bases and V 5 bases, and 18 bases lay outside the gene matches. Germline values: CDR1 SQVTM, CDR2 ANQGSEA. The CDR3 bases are TGCAGCGTTACTTGGCGACTAGCATACAAAAGTCGGGCCAACGTCCTGACTTTC. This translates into CSVTWRLAYKSRANVLTF.